A selection of T cell receptor beta chains follows, all from one sample in a study of CD8 T cells in ankylosing spondylitis. TCRdb re-derived calls from the 5' RACE reads in MiXCR, one entry per CDR3 protein. The top ten hold about 1% of the sample, which has 300,000 to 400,000 distinct CDR3 sequences, about 15% seen once. Sequenced material: blood, either unsorted or a sorted T cell fraction (not recorded which). The receptors derive from a male donor with ankylosing spondylitis or in good health (not recorded which). Both conserved end residues are part of each CDR3. The D gene is left open where the match is weak. Clone size is not always given. Where it is, it says once, few, many or a class for expanded clones.

d_call	clone_size	v_call	j_call	cdr3_nt	cdr3_aa
TRBD1	NA	TRBV2	TRBJ2-2	TGTGCCAGCAGAACAACAGGGGCGGCGGGCGCCGGGGAGCTGTTTTTT	CASRTTGAAGAGELFF
TRBD1	few	TRBV20-1	TRBJ1-5	TGCAGTGCCACCGCGGGACAGGGAAATCAGCCCCAGCATTTT	CSATAGQGNQPQHF
NA	NA	TRBV27	TRBJ1-5	TGTGCCAGCAGTTTCGACAGGTGGGGCAATCAGCCCCAGCATTTT	CASSFDRWGNQPQHF
NA	many	TRBV5-1	TRBJ2-3	TGCGCCAGCAGCTTGGACAGCACTAGCACAGATACGCAGTATTTT	CASSLDSTSTDTQYF
NA	many	TRBV11-2	TRBJ2-2	TGTGCCAGCAGCTCTGGGGTGGGCGGGGAGCTGTTTTTT	CASSSGVGGELFF
NA	NA	TRBV21-1	TRBJ2-5	TGTGCCAGCAGCAAAACGGCGCAGGGGCAAGAGACCCAGTACTTC	CASSKTAQGQETQYF
NA	many	TRBV20-1	TRBJ2-5	TGCAGTGCGACTTCTAAAGAGACCCAGTACTTC	CSATSKETQYF
NA	NA	TRBV6-2/TRBV6-3	TRBJ2-7	TGTGCCAGCAGTTACAGCCCGACTTCAGGGTTGGTCCTTTCCTACGAGCAGTACTTC	CASSYSPTSGLVLSYEQYF
NA	NA	TRBV28	TRBJ1-5	TGTGCCAGCGAGGGCAATCAGCCCCAGCATTTT	CASEGNQPQHF
NA	few	TRBV7-9	TRBJ2-3	TGTGCCAGCAGCTCCCGGGACACAAACACAGATACGCAGTATTTT	CASSSRDTNTDTQYF
TRBD1	few	TRBV4-1	TRBJ1-2	TGCGCCAGCAGCCAAGGTCGCCTGGGAGACAGGGGGCGCCATAATGGTGGCTACACCTTC	CASSQGRLGDRGRHNGGYTF
TRBD2	few	TRBV5-1	TRBJ2-1	TGCGCCAGCAGCCCCCTAGCGGGAGGAATCAATGAGCAGTTCTTC	CASSPLAGGINEQFF
NA	once	TRBV10-2	TRBJ2-5	TGCGCCAGCGGGACCGCGCGGGGGACCCAGTACTTC	CASGTARGTQYF
TRBD2	NA	TRBV11-2	TRBJ2-1	TGTGCCAGCAGCAGAACCCGGGAGGGCCTCTACAATGAGCAGTTCTTC	CASSRTREGLYNEQFF
NA	NA	TRBV30	TRBJ2-1	TGTGCCTGGGGAGGGGGTCAGTTATACAATGAGCAGTTCTTC	CAWGGGQLYNEQFF
NA	NA	TRBV2	TRBJ2-1	TGTGCCAGCAGTATGGTAGAGCAGTTCTTC	CASSMVEQFF
NA	NA	TRBV12-5	TRBJ2-7	TGTGCTAGTGGCAGTTACGGATACGAGCAGTACTTC	CASGSYGYEQYF
NA	many	TRBV12-3/TRBV12-4	TRBJ2-6	TGTGCCAGCAGTAGGAGGGGCTCTGGGGCCAACGTCCTGACTTTC	CASSRRGSGANVLTF
NA	many	TRBV4-2	TRBJ2-1	TGTGCCAGCAGCCAAGTCTTTCGTGAGCAGTTCTTC	CASSQVFREQFF
TRBD1	many	TRBV9	TRBJ2-4	TGTGCCAGCAGCGTAGCAGGACAGGGGGCTGGTTCGGCCAAAAACATTCAGTACTTC	CASSVAGQGAGSAKNIQYF
NA	NA	TRBV12-3/TRBV12-4	TRBJ1-2	TGTGCCAGCAGTTTCACTGGATTATATGGCTACACCTTC	CASSFTGLYGYTF
NA	many	TRBV12-3/TRBV12-4	TRBJ1-5	TGTGCCAGCAGTTTAATACAGGGAGGTCAGCCCCAGCATTTT	CASSLIQGGQPQHF
NA	NA	TRBV2	TRBJ2-7	TGTGCCAGCGGGGACTCTCTAACCTACGAGCAGTACTTC	CASGDSLTYEQYF
NA	NA	TRBV21-1	TRBJ2-5	TGTGCCAGCAGCAAAGTTGTCTCGACTAGCGAATTTGAAAAAGAGACCCAGTACTTC	CASSKVVSTSEFEKETQYF
NA	few	TRBV5-1	TRBJ2-1	TGCGCCAGCAGCTTGGACAGTAACAATGAGCAGTTCTTC	CASSLDSNNEQFF
NA	NA	TRBV2	TRBJ1-1	TGTGCCAGCTCTACATACAGTGAAGCTTTCTTT	CASSTYSEAFF
NA	NA	TRBV19	TRBJ2-2	TGTGCCAGCTCAATTGAAGGGGGGGCGAACGGGGAGCTGTTTTTT	CASSIEGGANGELFF
TRBD2	few	TRBV11-2	TRBJ2-7	TGTGCCAGCAGCTTCACCCCGGGAAGCGGGGGCTCCTACGAGCAGTACTTC	CASSFTPGSGGSYEQYF
NA	few	TRBV2	TRBJ2-4	TGTGCCAGCAGCGCTCCGGGGGCCAAAAACATTCAGTACTTC	CASSAPGAKNIQYF
TRBD1	few	TRBV5-6	TRBJ1-5	TGTGCCAGCAGTCTTACAGGGGGACGGAGCAATCAGCCCCAGCATTTT	CASSLTGGRSNQPQHF
TRBD1	NA	TRBV5-1	TRBJ2-3	TGCGCCAGCAGCGGGGGACAGGGACGCACAGATACGCAGTATTTT	CASSGGQGRTDTQYF
NA	few	TRBV7-2	TRBJ2-2	TGTGCCAGCAGCATGGGACCCCTGGGGACCGGGGAGCTGTTTTTT	CASSMGPLGTGELFF
NA	NA	TRBV11-3	TRBJ2-4	TGTGCCAGCAGTTCCCGGGGATCTCGAGCCAAAAACATTCAGTACTTC	CASSSRGSRAKNIQYF
NA	few	TRBV27	TRBJ2-7	TGTGCCCCGGCAGGAGCACCTATCACCGGGGGAGAGCAGTACTTC	CAPAGAPITGGEQYF
NA	NA	TRBV12-3/TRBV12-4	TRBJ2-2	TGTGCCAGCACCCTTAGTGTCTCGGGGGAGCTGTTTTTT	CASTLSVSGELFF
NA	few	TRBV4-1	TRBJ2-2	TGCGCCAGCAGCCTGCTGCTAGGAACGCCCGGGGAGCTGTTTTTT	CASSLLLGTPGELFF
NA	few	TRBV4-1	TRBJ2-7	TGCGCCAGCAGCCAAGATTATAAAGGGGCCTACGAGCAGTACTTC	CASSQDYKGAYEQYF
TRBD1	few	TRBV12-3/TRBV12-4	TRBJ2-1	TGTGCCAGCAGTCTAAGAACGACAGGGGGCCTCTACAATGAGCAGTTCTTC	CASSLRTTGGLYNEQFF
NA	NA	TRBV5-6	TRBJ2-1	TGTGCCAGCAGGGCTGTACAGGGAAAATCCAATGAGCAGTTCTTC	CASRAVQGKSNEQFF
TRBD1	few	TRBV11-2	TRBJ2-7	TGTGCCAGCGAAAGTACGGACAGGGGCTACGAGCAGTACTTC	CASESTDRGYEQYF
NA	few	TRBV10-3	TRBJ1-2	TGTGCCATCAACTCGTGGCAGGGTAATACGAGTGGCTACACCTTC	CAINSWQGNTSGYTF
NA	NA	TRBV12-3/TRBV12-4	TRBJ2-3	TGTGCCAGCAGTTTAGAGGGAGTAGGCACAGATACGCAGTATTTT	CASSLEGVGTDTQYF
TRBD2	many	TRBV20-1	TRBJ2-3	TGCAGTGCGGTCCTAGCGGGTGCAGATACGCAGTATTTT	CSAVLAGADTQYF